Below, one T cell receptor beta chain is given with its context. The target antigen is unknown. This sample was included in a study of blood T cells in healthy people across ages. Notes on the study in general: Measured against age, TCR beta diversity per million T cells decreased in a roughly linear manner. Both naive CD4+ cell counts and diversity were greater in long-lived donors than in aged donors.

Combining a sample-barcoded 5' primer with a J-beta primer mix, a second PCR ran for about 7 to 11 cycles. TCRdb independently ran MiXCR on the 5' RACE reads; one entry per CDR3 protein. Among some 1 million distinct CDR3 sequences listed, over 35% were seen once. Each individual donor underwent a draw of approximately 10 milliliters of peripheral blood. Input material: blood. The TCR comes from a woman aged 55-75 years in good health.

The CDR3 coding sequence is TGCGCCAGCAGCTTGGGGACAGGGGGCACGGATGAGCAGTTCTTC. Residues: CASSLGTGGTDEQFF. The chain has TRBV5-1 and TRBJ2-1, with 11 bases that match TRBD1. J was trimmed by 8 bases and V by 0 bases; bases with no gene match: 4. The CDR3 is 15 amino acids. The germline CDR1 and CDR2 sequences are SGHRS and YFSETQ.